What follows are 24 T cell receptor beta chains derived from one specimen sequenced in a study of OX40 agonist ivuxolimab in advanced cancers. Assay: immunoSEQ multiplex PCR; the TCRdb copy retains only in-frame clones and omits some. This sample has roughly 23,000 clones, with roughly 80% found just once. Sample: CD4+ or CD8+ T cells sorted from blood, taken in a trial of the OX40 agonist ivuxolimab. These TCRs come from an adult with an advanced solid tumor such as melanoma, head and neck, liver or kidney cancer.

This clone was seen a few times. The genes are TRBV5-6 and TRBJ1-6, with D hard to call. The germline V gene has CDR1 SGHDT and CDR2 YYEEEE. The CDR3 consists of 15 residues. V gave up 2 bases and J gave up 0 bases, with 6 bases separating them. DNA for the CDR3: TGTGCCAGCAGCTTTGCGAGCTCCTATAATTCACCCCTCCACTTT. It translates to CASSFASSYNSPLHF.

This clone rates as medium-sized (0.01 to 0.1%). V is TRBV29-1 and J is TRBJ1-2; D gene ambiguous. Germline values: CDR1 SQVTM, CDR2 ANQGSEA. The CDR3 has 14 residues. With 6 bases removed from V and 1 base from J, the gap between germline ends came to 15 bases. As DNA, the CDR3 is TGCAGCGTGGCAGCCAGCGATCTTAACTATGGCTACACCTTC. Translation gives CSVAASDLNYGYTF. Full variable domain (outside the CDR3, taken from reference TRBV29-1 and TRBJ1-2): SAVISQKPSRDICQRGTSLTIQCQVDSQVTMMFWYRQQPGQSLTLIATANQGSEATYESGFVIDKFPISRPNLTFSTLTVSNMSPEDSSIYLCSVAASDLNYGYTFGSGTRLTVV.

There are a few counts of this clone. This rearrangement joins TRBV6-5 to TRBJ2-4; TRBD1 aligns across 10 bases. There are 14 residues in the CDR3. The V segment lost 5 bases and the J segment 7 bases; nucleotides outside the gene matches: 5. Germline V gives CDR1 MNHEY, CDR2 SVGAGI. CDR3 DNA sequence: TGTGCCAGCAGTCCCTGGACAGGGGGGAACATTCAGTACTTC. It translates to CASSPWTGGNIQYF.

The rearrangement joins TRBV29-1 to TRBJ2-2; D remains unclear. This CDR3 is 13 amino acids long. The germline V and J ends were trimmed by 3 bases and 4 bases, with 9 bases remaining between them. Germline lookup yields CDR1 SQVTM and CDR2 ANQGSEA. Here the CDR3 reads CSVEGGSTGELFF. The CDR3, as DNA: TGCAGCGTTGAGGGTGGTAGCACCGGGGAGCTGTTTTTT.

This clone was seen a few times. The CDR3 region is CASSLGLAGDPRDYEQYF. The CDR3 DNA follows: TGTGCCAGCAGTTTAGGGCTAGCGGGAGACCCCCGGGACTACGAGCAGTACTTC. The genes are TRBV28 and TRBJ2-7, with TRBD2 identical over 10 bases. Germline V gene lookup returns CDR1 MDHEN and CDR2 SYDVKM. CDR3 length: 18 residues. V shed 2 bases and J 3 bases; nucleotides not matched to a gene: 13.

The chain combines TRBV5-1 with TRBJ2-5; 8 bases match TRBD1. CDR3 length: 14 residues. The germline V gene encodes CDR1 SGHRS and CDR2 YFSETQ. The trim removed 4 bases at V and 5 bases at J, leaving 7 bases unmatched. The CDR3 protein is CASSVTGAQETQYF. CDR3 nucleotide sequence: TGCGCCAGCAGCGTGACAGGGGCACAGGAGACCCAGTACTTC.

This sequence joins TRBV11-1 and TRBJ1-6; 9 positions match TRBD1. The V gene end was trimmed by 5 bases and the J gene end by 9 bases; junction bases not matched to a gene: 8. Germline CDR1 SGHAT, CDR2 FQDESV (reference sequence). The CDR3 covers 15 residues. CDR3: CASSPGQGKGSPLHF. The CDR3 nucleotides read TGTGCCAGCAGCCCAGGACAGGGGAAAGGTTCACCCCTCCACTTT.

This clone is a singleton in its sample. J is TRBJ2-5 and V is TRBV6-4; the match to TRBD1 covers 9 bases. J lost 4 bases, V lost 3 bases, and 6 bases had no gene match. Germline loops: CDR1 MRHNA, CDR2 SNTAGT. The CDR3 extends over 15 amino acids. The CDR3 sequence is CASSEKTGGGETQYF. The DNA for the CDR3 is TGTGCCAGCAGTGAGAAGACAGGGGGAGGAGAGACCCAGTACTTC.

V and J are TRBV9 and TRBJ2-5; D perhaps matches TRBD1 (6 bases). The germline CDR1 and CDR2 sequences are SGDLS and YYNGEE. V lost 6 bases, J lost 4 bases, and 13 bases lay in between. CDR3 length: 13 amino acids. CDR3: CASNVEGVETQYF. CDR3 nucleotides: TGTGCCAGCAACGTCGAGGGGGTAGAGACCCAGTACTTC.

There are a few counts of this clone. The chain uses TRBV19 and TRBJ2-2; D remains ambiguous. The germline V gene encodes CDR1 LNHDA and CDR2 SQIVND (reference sequence). This CDR3 has 18 amino acids. V lost 1 base, J lost 1 base, and 16 bases lay in between. In DNA form, the CDR3 reads TGTGCCAGTAGTATAGCCTTCTGGAGAGGCCTGAACACCGGGGAGCTGTTTTTT. Amino acid sequence: CASSIAFWRGLNTGELFF.

The chain combines TRBV5-4 with TRBJ2-7; TRBD2 matches at 8 bases. This CDR3 region has 14 residues. Per the germline V gene, CDR1 is SGHNT and CDR2 is YYREEE (reference sequence). Trimming cost V 7 bases and J 1 base; bases outside gene matches: 7. This chain's CDR3 is CASVSGLGSYEQYF. The CDR3, as DNA: TGTGCCAGCGTGTCGGGACTAGGTTCCTACGAGCAGTACTTC.

The chain combines TRBV27 with TRBJ2-1; 9 bases match TRBD1. V lost 5 bases, J lost 5 bases, and 7 bases stayed unmatched. The germline V gene has CDR1 MNHEY and CDR2 SMNVEV (reference sequence). The CDR3 spans 15 residues. CDR3 protein: CASSPRDRENNEQFF. Here the CDR3 DNA reads TGTGCCAGCAGTCCCCGGGACAGGGAAAACAATGAGCAGTTCTTC.

This sequence joins TRBV18 and TRBJ2-2; D gene uncertain. The CDR3 has 14 amino acids. Germline V gene data show CDR1 as KGHSH and CDR2 as LQKENI. The V gene lost 3 bases and the J gene lost 1 base, with 6 bases spanning the gap. This CDR3 reads CASSPAENTGELFF. Written as DNA, the CDR3 is TGTGCCAGCTCACCCGCGGAGAACACCGGGGAGCTGTTTTTT.

The CDR3 DNA sequence: TGTGCCAGCAGTTTCATTAATGAAAAACTGTTTTTT. It codes for CASSFINEKLFF. The gene calls are TRBV27 and TRBJ1-4, with D unclear. CDR1 and CDR2 (germline): MNHEY, SMNVEV (reference sequence). Trimming pared 3 bases from V and 4 bases from J, leaving 3 bases between. CDR3 size: 12 residues.

This clone was detected only a few times. The gene calls are TRBV7-9 and TRBJ1-4; TRBD1 is a possible D gene (6 bases). Germline assignment: CDR1 SEHNR and CDR2 FQNEAQ (reference sequence). V dropped 5 bases and J dropped 3 bases, with 13 bases sitting between them. The length of the CDR3 is 15 residues. CDR3 in DNA: TGTGCCAGCAGCCCACCGGACAGATCTAATGAAAAACTGTTTTTT. Protein: CASSPPDRSNEKLFF.

This chain's CDR3 is CASSERDRTYEQYF. Written as DNA, the CDR3 is TGTGCCAGCAGTGAACGGGACAGAACCTACGAGCAGTACTTC. This chain links TRBV6-1 with TRBJ2-7, with 7 bases identical to TRBD1. Germline V gene data show CDR1 as MNHNS and CDR2 as SASEGT. Losses at the gene ends were 2 bases for V and 2 bases for J; bases not matched to a gene: 3. This CDR3 is built from 14 residues.

The chain joins TRBV7-6 to TRBJ1-3, with a tentative D call TRBD1 (5 bases). V was shortened by 1 base and J by 4 bases, with 11 bases between the two germline ends. The germline V gene encodes CDR1 SGHVS and CDR2 FNYEAQ. The CDR3 runs 15 residues. CDR3 protein: CASSLGGSFGNTIYF. The CDR3 DNA follows: TGTGCCAGCAGCTTAGGGGGGTCCTTCGGAAACACCATATATTTT.

This clone turned up a few times. The rearrangement joins TRBV7-9 to TRBJ1-1, with unresolved D. The germline gives CDR1 SEHNR, CDR2 FQNEAQ (reference sequence). V was cut by 2 bases and J by 5 bases, with 6 bases left in between. This CDR3 contains 12 residues. The DNA for the CDR3 is TGTGCCAGCAGCTTAATGGGGACTGAAGCTTTCTTT. Amino acids: CASSLMGTEAFF.

This rearrangement joins TRBV28 to TRBJ1-1; D is perhaps TRBD1 (6 bases). The CDR3 spans 11 residues. CDR1 and CDR2 (germline): MDHEN, SYDVKM. V was trimmed by 8 bases and J by 8 bases, leaving 12 bases between them. This chain's CDR3 is CASRDIDEAFF. The CDR3 nucleotides are TGTGCCAGCCGGGACATCGACGAAGCTTTCTTT.

This clone was seen only a few times. As DNA, the CDR3 is TGTGCCAGCAGTTTGATACAGGGGCATCAGCCCCAGCATTTT. It translates to CASSLIQGHQPQHF. The chain links TRBV28 to TRBJ1-5; 7 positions match TRBD1. V was clipped by 3 bases and J by 5 bases; unmatched bases: 4. Looked up from germline, CDR1 is MDHEN and CDR2 is SYDVKM. This CDR3 has 14 residues.

This rearrangement joins TRBV19 to TRBJ2-7; 15 bases match TRBD2. The length of the CDR3 is 18 residues. The germline gives CDR1 LNHDA, CDR2 SQIVND (reference sequence). Trimming cost V 4 bases and J 2 bases; bases outside gene matches: 9. This CDR3 is CASSNLGLAGGPTYEQYF. The DNA for the CDR3 is TGTGCCAGTAGTAATCTCGGACTAGCGGGAGGGCCTACCTACGAGCAGTACTTC.

The chain uses TRBV18 and TRBJ2-1; 11 bases align to TRBD2. V trimming: 3 bases; J trimming: 6 bases; junction bases outside the gene matches: 25. CDR1 KGHSH and CDR2 LQKENI come from the germline V gene. CDR3 length equals 22 residues. The CDR3 nucleotides read TGTGCCAGCTCACCCACGATGGGACAGGGTAAACTAGCGGGGGTTGAGGGCAATGAGCAGTTCTTC. Translating it yields CASSPTMGQGKLAGVEGNEQFF.

The rearrangement uses TRBV7-8 and TRBJ2-1, with D possibly matching TRBD2 (5 bases). The CDR3 has 10 residues. Trimming cost V 11 bases and J 7 bases, with 9 bases left between them. The V gene's germline CDR1 is SGHVS and CDR2 FQNEAQ. CDR3 coding DNA: TGTGCCTCGGGGTGGAATGAGCAGTTCTTC. This translates into CASGWNEQFF.

The chain recombines TRBV7-2 with TRBJ1-4; the D gene is possibly TRBD1 (5 bases). Trimming left V 3 bases short and J 4 bases short, with 9 bases between. The CDR3 contains 14 residues. Germline loops: CDR1 SGHTA, CDR2 FQGNSA. CDR3 nucleotide sequence: TGTGCCAGCAGCTTTCCGGGGGGTAATGAAAAACTGTTTTTT. This encodes CASSFPGGNEKLFF.